The 4 T cell receptor beta chains reported below all come from one sample, sequenced in a study of T-cell reconstitution after alpha-beta-depleted transplantation in children (dated by TCRdb to the mid-2010s). Taken with the paper, the label for treatment or condition translates to: allogeneic hematopoietic cell transplantation with graft depleted of TCRalphabeta T cells and CD19 B cells. The method behind the library was PCR. The listed sequencing device is Illumina HiSeq 2500. TCR libraries were prepared with molecular barcoding, using unique molecular identifiers to normalize TCRbeta repertoire quantification. TCRdb applied fastp at Q25 and MiXCR to the public reads, then kept only in-frame beta chains. For every CDR3 protein sequence, its rows merge into one entry that carries the most common genes and DNA. The sample includes 350,000 to 500,000 distinct CDR3 sequences, with over 40% observed a single time. The ten largest clones capture under 35% of the sample.

The sample consisted of PBMCs, taken before TCRalphabeta/CD19-depleted stem cell transplant. The receptor source for this set is a girl aged 2 to 9 with aplastic anemia, due to receive a stem cell transplant.

For the CDR3, the DNA is TGTGCCAGCAGCTTAGGCCCTGGGGAGAAGACCCAGTACTTC. Its protein is CASSLGPGEKTQYF. This sequence joins TRBV13 and TRBJ2-5; a possible D gene is TRBD2 (5 bases). Germline CDR1 reads PRHDT; CDR2 reads FYEKMQ (reference sequence). The CDR3 totals 14 residues. The germline V and J ends were trimmed by 0 bases and 6 bases, with 11 bases remaining between them.

The gene calls are TRBV6-1 and TRBJ2-7; D is undetermined. Looked up from germline, CDR1 is MNHNS and CDR2 is SASEGT. The CDR3 length is 18 residues. Trimming left V 2 bases short and J 2 bases short, with 22 bases between. The CDR3 reads CASSELRSRLSRPYEQYF. CDR3 in DNA: TGTGCCAGCAGTGAACTAAGGTCCAGGCTCTCAAGACCCTACGAGCAGTACTTC.

This sequence joins TRBV27 and TRBJ2-2, with a weak D call TRBD1 (7 bases). The CDR3 extends over 14 amino acids. CDR1 MNHEY and CDR2 SMNVEV come from the germline V gene (reference sequence). The ends were cut back, 4 bases at V and 4 bases at J, with 10 bases in the middle. Here the CDR3 DNA reads TGTGCCAGCAGTTGGCAGGGGGGCACCGGGGAGCTGTTTTTT. Translating gives CASSWQGGTGELFF.

There are a few counts of this clonotype. The rearrangement joins TRBV28 to TRBJ2-7; D is perhaps TRBD1 (5 bases). There are 11 residues in the CDR3. V was trimmed by 3 bases and J by 9 bases, leaving 9 bases between them. CDR1 and CDR2 from the germline V gene are MDHEN and SYDVKM. The DNA of the CDR3 is TGTGCCAGCAGTTTCTTGGGGCGGCAGTACTTC. Translating gives CASSFLGRQYF.